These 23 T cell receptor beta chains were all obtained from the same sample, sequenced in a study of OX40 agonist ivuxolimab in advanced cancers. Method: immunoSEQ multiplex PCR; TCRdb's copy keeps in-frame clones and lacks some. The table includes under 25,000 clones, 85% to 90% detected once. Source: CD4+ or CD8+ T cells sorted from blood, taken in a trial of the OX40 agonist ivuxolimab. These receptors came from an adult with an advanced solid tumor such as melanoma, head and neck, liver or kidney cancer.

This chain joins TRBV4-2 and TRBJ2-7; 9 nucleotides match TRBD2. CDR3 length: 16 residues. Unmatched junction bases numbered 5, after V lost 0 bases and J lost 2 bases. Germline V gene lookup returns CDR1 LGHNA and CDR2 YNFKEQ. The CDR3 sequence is CASSQEVASGAYEQYF. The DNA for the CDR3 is TGTGCCAGCAGCCAAGAGGTGGCTAGCGGGGCCTACGAGCAGTACTTC.

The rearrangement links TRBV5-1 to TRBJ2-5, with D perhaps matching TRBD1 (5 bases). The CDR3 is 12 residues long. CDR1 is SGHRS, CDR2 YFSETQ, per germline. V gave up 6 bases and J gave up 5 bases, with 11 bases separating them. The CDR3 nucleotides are TGCGCCAGCAAACCCGCAGGGGAGACCCAGTACTTC. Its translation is CASKPAGETQYF.

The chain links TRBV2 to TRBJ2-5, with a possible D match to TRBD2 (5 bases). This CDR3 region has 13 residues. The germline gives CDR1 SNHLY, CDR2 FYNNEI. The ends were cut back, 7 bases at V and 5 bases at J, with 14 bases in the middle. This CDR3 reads CASNPREMETQYF. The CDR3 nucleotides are TGTGCCAGCAATCCGAGGGAGATGGAGACCCAGTACTTC.

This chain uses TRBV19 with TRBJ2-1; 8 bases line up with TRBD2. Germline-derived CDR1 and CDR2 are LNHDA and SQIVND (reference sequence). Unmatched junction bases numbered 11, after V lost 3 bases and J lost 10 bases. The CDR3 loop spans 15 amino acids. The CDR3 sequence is CASSIGRASGPEQFF. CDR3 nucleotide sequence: TGTGCCAGTAGTATTGGGCGAGCTAGCGGGCCCGAGCAGTTCTTC.

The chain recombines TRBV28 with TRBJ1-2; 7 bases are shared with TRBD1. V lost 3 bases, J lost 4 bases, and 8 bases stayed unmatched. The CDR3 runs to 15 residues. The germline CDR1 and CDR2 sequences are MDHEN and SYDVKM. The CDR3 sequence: CASSFRGGRLYGYTF. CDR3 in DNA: TGTGCCAGCAGTTTTCGAGGGGGCAGACTCTATGGCTACACCTTC.

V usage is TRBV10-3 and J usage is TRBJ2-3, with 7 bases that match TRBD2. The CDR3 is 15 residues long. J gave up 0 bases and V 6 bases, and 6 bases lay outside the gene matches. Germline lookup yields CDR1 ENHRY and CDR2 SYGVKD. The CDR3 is CAISRSGTSTDTQYF. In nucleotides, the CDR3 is TGTGCCATCAGCAGAAGCGGGACTAGCACAGATACGCAGTATTTT.

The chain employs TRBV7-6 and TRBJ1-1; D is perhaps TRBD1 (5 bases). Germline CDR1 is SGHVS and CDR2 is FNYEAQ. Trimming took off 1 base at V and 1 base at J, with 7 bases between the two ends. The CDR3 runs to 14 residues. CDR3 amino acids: CASSLGGWNTEAFF. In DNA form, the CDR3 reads TGTGCCAGCAGCTTAGGGGGGTGGAACACTGAAGCTTTCTTT. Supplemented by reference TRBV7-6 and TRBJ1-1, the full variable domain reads GAGVSQSPRYKVTKRGQDVALRCDPISGHVSLYWYRQALGQGPEFLTYFNYEAQQDKSGLPNDRFSAERPEGSISTLTIQRTEQRDSAMYRCASSLGGWNTEAFFGQGTRLTVV.

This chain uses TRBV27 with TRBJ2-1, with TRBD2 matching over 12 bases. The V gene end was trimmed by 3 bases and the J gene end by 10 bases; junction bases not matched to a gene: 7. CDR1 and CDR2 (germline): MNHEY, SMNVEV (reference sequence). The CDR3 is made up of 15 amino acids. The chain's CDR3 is CASSFTSGRTGEQFF. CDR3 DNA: TGTGCCAGCAGTTTTACTAGCGGGAGGACCGGGGAGCAGTTCTTC.

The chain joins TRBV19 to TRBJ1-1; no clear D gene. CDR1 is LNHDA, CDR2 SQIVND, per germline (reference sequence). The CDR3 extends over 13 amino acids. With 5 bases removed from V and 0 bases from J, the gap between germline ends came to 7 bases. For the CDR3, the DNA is TGTGCCAGTAGTCCCACGGTGAACACTGAAGCTTTCTTT. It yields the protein CASSPTVNTEAFF.

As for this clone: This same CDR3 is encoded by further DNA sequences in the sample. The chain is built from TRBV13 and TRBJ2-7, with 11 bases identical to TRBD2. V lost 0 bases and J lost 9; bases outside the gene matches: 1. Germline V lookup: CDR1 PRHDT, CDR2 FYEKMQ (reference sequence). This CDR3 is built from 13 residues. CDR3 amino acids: CASSLGLAGVQYF. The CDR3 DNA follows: TGTGCCAGCAGCTTAGGACTAGCGGGAGTGCAGTACTTC.

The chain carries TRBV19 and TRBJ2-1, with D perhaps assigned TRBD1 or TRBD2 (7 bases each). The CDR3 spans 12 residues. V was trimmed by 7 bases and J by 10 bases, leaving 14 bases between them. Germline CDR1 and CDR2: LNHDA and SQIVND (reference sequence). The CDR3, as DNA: TGTGCCAGTACCCAGGGGGGGAGAGAGCAGTTCTTC. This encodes CASTQGGREQFF.

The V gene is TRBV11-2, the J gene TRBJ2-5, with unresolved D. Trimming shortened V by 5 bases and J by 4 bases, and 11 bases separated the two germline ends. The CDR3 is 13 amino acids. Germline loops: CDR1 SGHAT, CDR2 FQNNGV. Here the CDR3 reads CASSAEVLETQYF. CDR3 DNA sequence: TGTGCCAGCAGCGCTGAAGTGTTAGAGACCCAGTACTTC.

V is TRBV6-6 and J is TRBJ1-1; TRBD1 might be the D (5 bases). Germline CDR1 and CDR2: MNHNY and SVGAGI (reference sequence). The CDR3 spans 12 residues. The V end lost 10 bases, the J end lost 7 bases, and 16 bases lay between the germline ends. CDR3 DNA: TGTGCCACCCCGACGGGACGGGTTGAAGCTTTCTTT. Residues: CATPTGRVEAFF.

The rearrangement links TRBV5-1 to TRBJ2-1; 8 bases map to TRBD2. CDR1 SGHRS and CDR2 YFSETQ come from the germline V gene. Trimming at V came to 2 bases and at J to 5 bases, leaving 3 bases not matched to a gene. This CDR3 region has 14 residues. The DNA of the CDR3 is TGCGCCAGCAGCTTTAGCGGGACTGACAATGAGCAGTTCTTC. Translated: CASSFSGTDNEQFF.

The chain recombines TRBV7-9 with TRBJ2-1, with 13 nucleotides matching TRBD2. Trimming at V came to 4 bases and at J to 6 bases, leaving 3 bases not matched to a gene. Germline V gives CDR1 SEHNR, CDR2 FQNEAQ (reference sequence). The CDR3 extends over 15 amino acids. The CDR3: CASSSGLAGPNEQFF. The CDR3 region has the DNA TGTGCCAGCAGCTCGGGACTAGCGGGACCCAATGAGCAGTTCTTC.

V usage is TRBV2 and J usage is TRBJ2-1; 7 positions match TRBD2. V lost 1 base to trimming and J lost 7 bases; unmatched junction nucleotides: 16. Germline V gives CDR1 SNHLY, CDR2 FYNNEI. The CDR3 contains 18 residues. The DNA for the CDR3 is TGTGCCAGCAGTGAAGAAGTCGGGGGAAGCGGGACCCTAAATGAGCAGTTCTTC. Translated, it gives CASSEEVGGSGTLNEQFF.

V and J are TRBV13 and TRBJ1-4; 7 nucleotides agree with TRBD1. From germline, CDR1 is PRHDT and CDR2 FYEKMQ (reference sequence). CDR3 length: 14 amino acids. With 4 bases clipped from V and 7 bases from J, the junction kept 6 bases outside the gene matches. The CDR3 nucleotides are TGTGCCAGCAGCTCAGGGGGTGCCGGTGAAAAACTGTTTTTT. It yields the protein CASSSGGAGEKLFF.

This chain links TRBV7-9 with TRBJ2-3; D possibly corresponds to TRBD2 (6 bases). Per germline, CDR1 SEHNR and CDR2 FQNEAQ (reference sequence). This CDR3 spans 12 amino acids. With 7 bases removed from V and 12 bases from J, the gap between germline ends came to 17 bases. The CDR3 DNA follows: TGTGCCAGCACCCCGGGGGACCTTTTTCAGTATTTT. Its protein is CASTPGDLFQYF.

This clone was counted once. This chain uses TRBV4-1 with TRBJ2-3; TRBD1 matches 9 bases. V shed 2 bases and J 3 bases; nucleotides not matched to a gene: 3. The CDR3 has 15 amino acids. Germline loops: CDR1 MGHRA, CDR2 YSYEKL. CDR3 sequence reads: CASSQWDRVTDTQYF. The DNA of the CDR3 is TGCGCCAGCAGCCAATGGGACAGGGTTACAGATACGCAGTATTTT.

The CDR3, as DNA: TGCGCCAGCAGCCAAGAGCTAGCGGGAGGGAGAGATACGCAGTATTTT. It specifies CASSQELAGGRDTQYF. This chain uses TRBV4-3 with TRBJ2-3; TRBD2 agrees at 12 bases. The CDR3 covers 16 residues. Germline CDR1 LGHNA, CDR2 YSLEER. The trim removed 0 bases at V and 5 bases at J, leaving 3 bases unmatched.

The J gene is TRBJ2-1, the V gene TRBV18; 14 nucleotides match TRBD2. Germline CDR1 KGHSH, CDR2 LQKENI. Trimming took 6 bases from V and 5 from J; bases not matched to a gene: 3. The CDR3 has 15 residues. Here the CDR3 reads CASSPTSGRDNEQFF. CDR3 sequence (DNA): TGTGCCAGCTCCCCGACTAGCGGGAGGGACAATGAGCAGTTCTTC.

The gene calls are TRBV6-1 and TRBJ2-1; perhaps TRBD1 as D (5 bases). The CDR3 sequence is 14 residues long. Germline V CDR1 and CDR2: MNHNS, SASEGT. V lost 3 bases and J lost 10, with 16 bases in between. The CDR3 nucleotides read TGTGCCAGCAGTGAGCTGGTGGGGCCAAGAGAGCAGTTCTTC. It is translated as CASSELVGPREQFF.

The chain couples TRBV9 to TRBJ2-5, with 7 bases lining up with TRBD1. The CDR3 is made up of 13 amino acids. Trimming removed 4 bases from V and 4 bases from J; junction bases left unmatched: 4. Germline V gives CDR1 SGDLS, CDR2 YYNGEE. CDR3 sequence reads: CASSLRTGETQYF. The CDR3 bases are TGTGCCAGCAGCCTCCGGACAGGAGAGACCCAGTACTTC.